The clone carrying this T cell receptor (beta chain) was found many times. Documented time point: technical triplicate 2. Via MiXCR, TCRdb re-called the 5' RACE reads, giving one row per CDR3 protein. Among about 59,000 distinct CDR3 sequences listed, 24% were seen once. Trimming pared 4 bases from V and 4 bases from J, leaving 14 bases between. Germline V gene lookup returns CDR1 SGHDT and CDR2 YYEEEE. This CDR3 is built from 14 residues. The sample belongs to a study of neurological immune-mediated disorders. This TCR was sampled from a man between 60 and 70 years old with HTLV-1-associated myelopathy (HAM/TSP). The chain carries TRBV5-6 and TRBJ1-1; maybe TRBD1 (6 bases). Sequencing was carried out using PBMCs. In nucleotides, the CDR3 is TGTGCCAGCAGCCGGGGGCGCGTTGGCACTGAAGCTTTCTTT. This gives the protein CASSRGRVGTEAFF.